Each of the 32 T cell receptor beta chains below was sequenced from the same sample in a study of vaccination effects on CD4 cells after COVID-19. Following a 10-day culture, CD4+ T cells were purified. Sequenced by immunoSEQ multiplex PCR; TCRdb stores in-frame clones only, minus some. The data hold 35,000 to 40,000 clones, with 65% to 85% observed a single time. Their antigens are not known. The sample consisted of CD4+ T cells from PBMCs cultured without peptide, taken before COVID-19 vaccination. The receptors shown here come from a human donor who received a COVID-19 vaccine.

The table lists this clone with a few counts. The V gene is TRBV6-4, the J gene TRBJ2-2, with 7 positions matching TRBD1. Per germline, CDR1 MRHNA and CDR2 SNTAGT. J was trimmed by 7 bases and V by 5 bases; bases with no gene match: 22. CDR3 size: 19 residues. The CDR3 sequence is CASSTHVWTGRNVGGELFF. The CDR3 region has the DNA TGTGCCAGCAGTACTCACGTTTGGACAGGAAGGAACGTTGGCGGGGAGCTGTTTTTT.

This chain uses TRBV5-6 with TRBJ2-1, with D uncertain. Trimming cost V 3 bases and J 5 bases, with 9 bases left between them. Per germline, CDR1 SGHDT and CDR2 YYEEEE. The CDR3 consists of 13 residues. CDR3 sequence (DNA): TGTGCCAGCAGCTCCCGAACGAACAATGAGCAGTTCTTC. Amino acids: CASSSRTNNEQFF.

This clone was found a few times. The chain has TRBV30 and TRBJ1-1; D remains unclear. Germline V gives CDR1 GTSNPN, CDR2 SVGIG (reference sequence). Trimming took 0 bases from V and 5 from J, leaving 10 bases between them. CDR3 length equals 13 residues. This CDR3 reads CAWSVMLGTEAFF. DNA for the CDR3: TGTGCCTGGAGTGTGATGTTGGGGACTGAAGCTTTCTTT.

The DNA of the CDR3 is TGTGCCAGCAGCCGAGAAGGGACCTCTGGAAACACCATATATTTT. Translated, it gives CASSREGTSGNTIYF. The chain combines TRBV7-8 with TRBJ1-3; maybe TRBD1 (5 bases). The germline V and J ends were trimmed by 5 bases and 0 bases, with 11 bases remaining between them. Germline V lookup: CDR1 SGHVS, CDR2 FQNEAQ. The CDR3 length is 15 residues.

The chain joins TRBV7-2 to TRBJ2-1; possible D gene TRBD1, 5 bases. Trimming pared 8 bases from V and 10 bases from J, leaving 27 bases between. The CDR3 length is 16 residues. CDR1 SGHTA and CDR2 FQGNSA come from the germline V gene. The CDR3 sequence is CASRPQGRGLRGEQFF. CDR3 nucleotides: TGTGCCAGCCGGCCACAAGGAAGGGGTTTAAGGGGCGAGCAGTTCTTC.

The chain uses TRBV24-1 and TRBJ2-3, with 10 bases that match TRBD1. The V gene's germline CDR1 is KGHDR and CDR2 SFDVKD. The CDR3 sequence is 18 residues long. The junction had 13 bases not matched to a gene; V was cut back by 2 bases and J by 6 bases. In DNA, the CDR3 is TGTGCCACCAGTGATTCAAGCGACAGGGGGCTATGGTCGGATACGCAGTATTTT. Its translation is CATSDSSDRGLWSDTQYF.

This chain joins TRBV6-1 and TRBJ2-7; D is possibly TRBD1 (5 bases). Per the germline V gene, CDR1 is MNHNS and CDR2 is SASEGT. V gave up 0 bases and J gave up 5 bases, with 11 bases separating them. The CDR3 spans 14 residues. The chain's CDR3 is CASSEASGAHEQYF. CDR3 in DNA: TGTGCCAGCAGTGAAGCGAGTGGGGCCCACGAGCAGTACTTC.

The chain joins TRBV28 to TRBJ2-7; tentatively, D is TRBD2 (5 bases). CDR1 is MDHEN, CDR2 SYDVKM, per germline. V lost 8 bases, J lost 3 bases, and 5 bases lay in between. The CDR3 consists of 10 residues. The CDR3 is CASGSYEQYF. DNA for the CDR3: TGTGCCAGCGGGAGCTACGAGCAGTACTTC.

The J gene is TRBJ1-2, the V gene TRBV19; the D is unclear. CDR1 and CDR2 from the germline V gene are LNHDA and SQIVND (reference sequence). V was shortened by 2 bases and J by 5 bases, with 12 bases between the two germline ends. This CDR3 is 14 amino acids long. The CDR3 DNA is TGTGCCAGTAGTATAACCCAGTCCGTATATGGCTACACCTTC. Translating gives CASSITQSVYGYTF.

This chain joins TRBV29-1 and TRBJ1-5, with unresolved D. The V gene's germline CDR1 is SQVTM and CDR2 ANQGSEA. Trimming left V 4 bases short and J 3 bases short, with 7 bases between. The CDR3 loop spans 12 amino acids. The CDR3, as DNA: TGCAGCGTTGCGGGCGCCAATCAGCCCCAGCATTTT. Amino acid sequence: CSVAGANQPQHF.

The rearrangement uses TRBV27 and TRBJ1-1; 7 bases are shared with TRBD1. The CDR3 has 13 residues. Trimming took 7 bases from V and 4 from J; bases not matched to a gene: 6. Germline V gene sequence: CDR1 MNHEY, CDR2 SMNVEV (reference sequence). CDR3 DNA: TGTGCCAGCAAATACAGGGGTGGCACTGAAGCTTTCTTT. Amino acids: CASKYRGGTEAFF.

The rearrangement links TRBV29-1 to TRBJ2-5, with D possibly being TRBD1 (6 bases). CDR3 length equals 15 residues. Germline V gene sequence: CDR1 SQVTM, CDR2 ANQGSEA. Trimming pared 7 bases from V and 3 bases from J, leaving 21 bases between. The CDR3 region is CSATQGSGLKETQYF. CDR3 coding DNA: TGCAGCGCAACCCAGGGGTCGGGTCTTAAAGAGACCCAGTACTTC.

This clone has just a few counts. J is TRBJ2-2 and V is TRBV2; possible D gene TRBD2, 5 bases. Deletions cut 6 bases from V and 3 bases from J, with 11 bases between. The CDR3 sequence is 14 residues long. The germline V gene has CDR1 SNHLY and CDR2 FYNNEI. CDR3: CASRVERDTGELFF. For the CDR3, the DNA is TGTGCCAGCAGGGTGGAGAGGGACACCGGGGAGCTGTTTTTT.

Here the CDR3 reads CASRPGQRNTEAFF. The DNA of the CDR3 is TGCGCCAGCAGACCGGGACAGAGGAACACTGAAGCTTTCTTT. V is TRBV5-1 and J is TRBJ1-1, with 7 nucleotides matching TRBD1. Germline values: CDR1 SGHRS, CDR2 YFSETQ. CDR3 length: 14 residues. J gave up 1 base and V 5 bases, and 5 bases lay outside the gene matches.

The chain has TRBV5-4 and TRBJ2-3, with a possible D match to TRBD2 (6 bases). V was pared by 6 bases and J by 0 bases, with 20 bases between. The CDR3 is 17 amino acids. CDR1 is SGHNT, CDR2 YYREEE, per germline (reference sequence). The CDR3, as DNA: TGTGCCAGCACAATCGGGACTTGGCGTGGGAGCACAGATACGCAGTATTTT. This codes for CASTIGTWRGSTDTQYF.

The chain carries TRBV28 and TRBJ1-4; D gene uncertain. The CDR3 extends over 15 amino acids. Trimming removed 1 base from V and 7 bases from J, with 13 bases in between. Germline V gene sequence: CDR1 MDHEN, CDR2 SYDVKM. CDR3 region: CASSLSSWRIEKLFF. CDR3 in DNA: TGTGCCAGCAGTTTATCCTCCTGGCGAATTGAAAAACTGTTTTTT.

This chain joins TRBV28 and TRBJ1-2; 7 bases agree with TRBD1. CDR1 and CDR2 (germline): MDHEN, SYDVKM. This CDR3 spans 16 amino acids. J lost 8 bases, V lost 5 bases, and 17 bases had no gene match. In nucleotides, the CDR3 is TGTGCCAGCAGTACCCCCCGCTCAGACAGGGATGACGGCTACACCTTC. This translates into CASSTPRSDRDDGYTF.

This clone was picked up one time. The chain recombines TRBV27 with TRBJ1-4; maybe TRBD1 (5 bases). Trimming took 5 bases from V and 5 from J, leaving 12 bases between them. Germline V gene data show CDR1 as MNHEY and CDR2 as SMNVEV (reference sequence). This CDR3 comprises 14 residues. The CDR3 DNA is TGTGCCAGCAGTCCGGGGACGGTGAATGAAAAACTGTTTTTT. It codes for CASSPGTVNEKLFF.

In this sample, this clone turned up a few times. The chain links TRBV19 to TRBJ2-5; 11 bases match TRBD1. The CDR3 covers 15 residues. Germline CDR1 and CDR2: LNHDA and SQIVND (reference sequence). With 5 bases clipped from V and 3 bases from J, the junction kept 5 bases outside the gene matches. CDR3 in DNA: TGTGCCAGTAGTCGGACAGGGGGCCGAGAAGAGACCCAGTACTTC. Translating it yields CASSRTGGREETQYF.

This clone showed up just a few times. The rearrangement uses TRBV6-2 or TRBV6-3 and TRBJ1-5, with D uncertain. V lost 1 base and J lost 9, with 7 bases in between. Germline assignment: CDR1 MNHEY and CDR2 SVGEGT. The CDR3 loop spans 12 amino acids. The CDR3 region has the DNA TGTGCCAGCAGTTACTTTCCGGCGCCCCAGCATTTT. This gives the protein CASSYFPAPQHF.

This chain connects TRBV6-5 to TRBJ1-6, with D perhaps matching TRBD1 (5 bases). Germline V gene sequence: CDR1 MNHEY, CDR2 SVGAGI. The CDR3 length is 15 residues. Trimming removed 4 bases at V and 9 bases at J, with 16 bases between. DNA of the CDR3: TGTGCCAGCAGTTCCCCGGGGCTCGACGGTTCACCCCTCCACTTT. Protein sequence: CASSSPGLDGSPLHF.

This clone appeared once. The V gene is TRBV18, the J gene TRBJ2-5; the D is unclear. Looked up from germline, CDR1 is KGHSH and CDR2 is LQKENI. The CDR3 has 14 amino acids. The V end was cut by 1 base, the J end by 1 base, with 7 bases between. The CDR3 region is CASSPQSSQETQYF. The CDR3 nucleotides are TGTGCCAGCTCACCACAGAGTAGCCAAGAGACCCAGTACTTC.

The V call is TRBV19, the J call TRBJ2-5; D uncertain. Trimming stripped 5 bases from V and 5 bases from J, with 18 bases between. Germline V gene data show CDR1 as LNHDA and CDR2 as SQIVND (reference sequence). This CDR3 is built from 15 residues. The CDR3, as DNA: TGTGCCAGTAGTCCCTTGAGGAAAGCTCTGGAGACCCAGTACTTC. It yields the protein CASSPLRKALETQYF. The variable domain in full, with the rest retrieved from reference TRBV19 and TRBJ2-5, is DGGITQSPKYLFRKEGQNVTLSCEQNLNHDAMYWYRQDPGQGLRLIYYSQIVNDFQKGDIAEGYSVSREKKESFPLTVTSAQKNPTAFYLCASSPLRKALETQYFGPGTRLLVL.

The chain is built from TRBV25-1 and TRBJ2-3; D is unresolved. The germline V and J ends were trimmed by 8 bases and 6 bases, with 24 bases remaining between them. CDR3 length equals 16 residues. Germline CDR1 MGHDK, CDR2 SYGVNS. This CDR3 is CASRTGSSFSEDTQYF. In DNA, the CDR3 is TGTGCCAGCCGTACCGGATCATCTTTCAGCGAGGATACGCAGTATTTT.

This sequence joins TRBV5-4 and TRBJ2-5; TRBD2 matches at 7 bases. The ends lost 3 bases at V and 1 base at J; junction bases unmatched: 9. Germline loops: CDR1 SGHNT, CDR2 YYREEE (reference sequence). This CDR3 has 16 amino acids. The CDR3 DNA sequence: TGTGCCAGCAGCTCCGGAAGCGGGGCCCCCCAAGAGACCCAGTACTTC. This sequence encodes CASSSGSGAPQETQYF.

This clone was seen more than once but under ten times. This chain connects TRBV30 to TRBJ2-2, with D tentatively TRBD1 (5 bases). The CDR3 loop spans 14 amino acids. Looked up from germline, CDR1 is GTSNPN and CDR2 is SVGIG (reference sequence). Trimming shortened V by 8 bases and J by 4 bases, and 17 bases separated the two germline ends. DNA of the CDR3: TGTGCCGCCCAGGCGCAGGGTTTCACCGGGGAGCTGTTTTTT. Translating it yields CAAQAQGFTGELFF.

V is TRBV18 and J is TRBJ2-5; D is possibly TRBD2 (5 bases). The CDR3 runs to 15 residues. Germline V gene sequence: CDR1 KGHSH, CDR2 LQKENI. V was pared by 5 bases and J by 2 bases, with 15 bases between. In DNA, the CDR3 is TGTGCCAGCTCAGACCCGGGAACAGAGCAAGAGACCCAGTACTTC. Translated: CASSDPGTEQETQYF.

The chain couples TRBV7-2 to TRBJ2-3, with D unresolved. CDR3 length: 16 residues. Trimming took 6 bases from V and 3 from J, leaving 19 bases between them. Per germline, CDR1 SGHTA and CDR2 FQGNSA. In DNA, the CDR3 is TGTGCCAGCAGAGGGCCCGCCACCCTCGGGACAGATACGCAGTATTTT. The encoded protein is CASRGPATLGTDTQYF.

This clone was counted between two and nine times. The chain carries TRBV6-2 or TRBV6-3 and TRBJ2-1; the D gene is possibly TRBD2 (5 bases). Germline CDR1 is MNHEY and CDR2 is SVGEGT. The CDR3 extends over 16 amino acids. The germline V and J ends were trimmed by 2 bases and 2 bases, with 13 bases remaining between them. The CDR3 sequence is CASSYGPSKPYNEQFF. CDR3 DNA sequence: TGTGCCAGCAGTTACGGCCCTAGCAAACCCTACAATGAGCAGTTCTTC.

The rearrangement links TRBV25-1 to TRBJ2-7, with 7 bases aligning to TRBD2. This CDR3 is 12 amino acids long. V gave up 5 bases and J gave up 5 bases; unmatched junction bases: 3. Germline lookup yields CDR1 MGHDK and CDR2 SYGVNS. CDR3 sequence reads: CASSTSVHEQYF. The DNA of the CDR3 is TGTGCCAGCAGTACTAGCGTCCACGAGCAGTACTTC.

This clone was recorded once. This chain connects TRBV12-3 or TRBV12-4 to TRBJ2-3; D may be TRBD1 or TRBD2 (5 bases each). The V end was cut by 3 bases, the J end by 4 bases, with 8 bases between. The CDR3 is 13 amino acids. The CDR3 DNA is TGTGCCAGCAGTTTGGGACCCGCAGATACGCAGTATTTT. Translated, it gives CASSLGPADTQYF.

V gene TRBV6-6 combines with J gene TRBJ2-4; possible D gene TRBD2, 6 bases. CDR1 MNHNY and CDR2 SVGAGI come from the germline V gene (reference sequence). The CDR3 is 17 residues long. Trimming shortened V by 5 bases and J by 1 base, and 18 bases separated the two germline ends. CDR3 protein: CASSPADRRGAKNIQYF. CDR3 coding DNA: TGTGCCAGCAGTCCGGCCGACCGACGGGGGGCCAAAAACATTCAGTACTTC.